This entry lists 30 T cell receptor beta chains sequenced from one sample in a study of shared clonotypes between healthy human individuals. Terminally differentiated effector memory CD45RA+ cells were excluded from the naive CD8 cells, which were CD45RO-negative and positively selected for CCR7. Clones were read by immunoSEQ multiplex PCR, and TCRdb kept only the in-frame ones, dropping some. The sample holds 1.5 million to 2.5 million clones; over 85% are singletons and the top ten take 1% to 1.5%. Sequences were obtained from naive CD8+ T cells sorted from blood. These receptors were obtained from a man aged 18 to 35 in good health.

About this clone: Sequence at one end of the junction differs from germline and may be a read error. The genes are TRBV7-7 and TRBJ2-2; a possible D gene is TRBD2 (5 bases). The CDR3 consists of 14 residues. CDR1 is SSHAT and CDR2 is FNYEAQ in the germline V gene (reference sequence). The CDR3 is CASSFAEPGRELFF. DNA of the CDR3: TGTGCTAGCAGCTTTGCTGAACCCGGGAGGGAGCTGTTTTTT.

V gene TRBV19 combines with J gene TRBJ1-6; D is unclear. CDR1 and CDR2 (germline): LNHDA, SQIVND (reference sequence). Trimming left V 3 bases short and J 11 bases short, with 14 bases between. This CDR3 is built from 14 residues. The CDR3 reads CASSIEGLWPPLHF. The CDR3 bases are TGTGCCAGTAGTATCGAGGGTTTGTGGCCACCCCTCCACTTT.

The chain uses TRBV2 and TRBJ2-1; 11 nucleotides agree with TRBD2. The CDR3 runs to 17 residues. Germline V lookup: CDR1 SNHLY, CDR2 FYNNEI. J lost 7 bases, V lost 2 bases, and 10 bases had no gene match. CDR3: CASSEWLAGGHLNEQFF. The CDR3 DNA is TGTGCCAGCAGTGAATGGCTAGCGGGAGGCCATTTGAATGAGCAGTTCTTC. Together with reference TRBV2 and TRBJ2-1, the CDR3 gives the full variable domain: EPEVTQTPSHQVTQMGQEVILRCVPISNHLYFYWYRQILGQKVEFLVSFYNNEISEKSEIFDDQFSVERPDGSNFTLKIRSTKLEDSAMYFCASSEWLAGGHLNEQFFGPGTRLTVL.

This chain links TRBV25-1 with TRBJ2-5; no clear D. CDR3 size: 13 residues. V was clipped by 6 bases and J by 5 bases, with 13 bases between them. Per germline, CDR1 MGHDK and CDR2 SYGVNS. The CDR3 here is CASRNWDSETQYF. DNA of the CDR3: TGTGCCAGCAGGAATTGGGATTCGGAGACCCAGTACTTC. Drawing the rest from reference TRBV25-1 and TRBJ2-5, the complete variable domain is EADIYQTPRYLVIGTGKKITLECSQTMGHDKMYWYQQDPGMELHLIHYSYGVNSTEKGDLSSESTVSRIRTEHFPLTLESARPSHTSQYLCASRNWDSETQYFGPGTRLLVL.

The chain joins TRBV2 to TRBJ1-4; D gene uncertain. The ends were cut back, 4 bases at V and 8 bases at J, with 11 bases in the middle. The CDR3 covers 13 residues. CDR1 is SNHLY, CDR2 FYNNEI, per germline. The CDR3 protein is CASSVGSGEKLFF. Written as DNA, the CDR3 is TGTGCCAGCAGTGTGGGCAGCGGGGAAAAACTGTTTTTT.

The rearrangement links TRBV4-1 to TRBJ1-1; D call uncertain. V was clipped by 4 bases and J by 0 bases, with 12 bases between them. Germline CDR1 MGHRA, CDR2 YSYEKL. The CDR3 contains 15 residues. CDR3 sequence: CASSPRKLMNTEAFF. CDR3 sequence (DNA): TGCGCCAGCAGCCCTCGTAAGTTGATGAACACTGAAGCTTTCTTT.

CDR3 nucleotides: TGCAGCGTTGAAGACGCTAGCCTAGAGGGGGCCAACGTCCTGACTTTC. It codes for CSVEDASLEGANVLTF. V gene TRBV29-1 combines with J gene TRBJ2-6, with D possibly TRBD2 on 5 matching bases. This CDR3 is built from 16 residues. The germline V gene has CDR1 SQVTM and CDR2 ANQGSEA. The V end lost 0 bases, the J end lost 4 bases, and 13 bases lay between the germline ends.

The chain has TRBV6-1 and TRBJ1-5, with no clear D. There are 16 residues in the CDR3. V was trimmed by 1 base and J by 0 bases, leaving 10 bases between them. The V gene's germline CDR1 is MNHNS and CDR2 SASEGT. In DNA, the CDR3 is TGTGCCAGCAGTGAAGGTTGGGGATATAGCAATCAGCCCCAGCATTTT. Translation: CASSEGWGYSNQPQHF.

On this clone itself: Other DNA sequences within the sample encode an identical CDR3. CDR3 sequence reads: CASSPSGGDSNQPQHF. Written as DNA, the CDR3 is TGTGCCAGCAGTCCCTCGGGGGGGGATAGCAATCAGCCCCAGCATTTT. This sequence joins TRBV27 and TRBJ1-5, with a possible D match to TRBD1 (5 bases). The CDR3 extends over 16 amino acids. CDR1 is MNHEY and CDR2 is SMNVEV in the germline V gene (reference sequence). V was shortened by 5 bases and J by 0 bases, with 14 bases between the two germline ends.

The CDR3 DNA reads TGTGCCAGTAGTCCCCAACGATTTTACGAGCAGTACTTC. Amino acids: CASSPQRFYEQYF. The rearrangement joins TRBV19 to TRBJ2-7; D is ambiguous. CDR1 is LNHDA, CDR2 SQIVND, per germline (reference sequence). The V and J ends lost 5 bases and 4 bases respectively, with 12 bases between them. This CDR3 spans 13 amino acids.

The chain carries TRBV7-9 and TRBJ2-1, with no clear D. Trimming removed 1 base from V and 6 bases from J, with 7 bases in between. This CDR3 has 13 amino acids. Per germline, CDR1 SEHNR and CDR2 FQNEAQ (reference sequence). This CDR3 is CASSLEWPNEQFF. DNA of the CDR3: TGTGCCAGCAGCTTAGAATGGCCCAATGAGCAGTTCTTC.

V gene TRBV11-3 combines with J gene TRBJ1-5; tentative D call: TRBD1 (6 bases). This CDR3 has 17 residues. Trimming cost V 1 base and J 7 bases, with 20 bases left between them. Germline CDR1 reads SGHNT; CDR2 reads YENEEA. CDR3 in amino acids: CASSLGQGTAHGQPQHF. The CDR3 region has the DNA TGTGCCAGCAGCTTAGGGCAGGGGACGGCTCATGGGCAGCCCCAGCATTTT.

The chain combines TRBV29-1 with TRBJ2-7, with D perhaps TRBD2 (5 bases). The V and J ends lost 0 bases and 0 bases respectively, with 9 bases between them. The CDR3 is 14 amino acids. The germline V gene encodes CDR1 SQVTM and CDR2 ANQGSEA. The CDR3 sequence: CSVEEPGDSYEQYF. The CDR3 DNA follows: TGCAGCGTTGAAGAACCCGGGGACTCCTACGAGCAGTACTTC.

The chain uses TRBV9 and TRBJ2-7; 11 bases line up with TRBD1. This CDR3 comprises 17 residues. V dropped 0 bases and J dropped 0; count of bases not matched to a gene: 5. CDR1 SGDLS and CDR2 YYNGEE come from the germline V gene. The CDR3 region has the DNA TGTGCCAGCAGCGTAGGAGCGGGACAGGGGGACTCCTACGAGCAGTACTTC. The encoded protein is CASSVGAGQGDSYEQYF. Full variable domain (rest looked up from reference TRBV9 and TRBJ2-7): DSGVTQTPKHLITATGQRVTLRCSPRSGDLSVYWYQQSLDQGLQFLIQYYNGEERAKGNILERFSAQQFPDLHSELNLSSLELGDSALYFCASSVGAGQGDSYEQYFGPGTRLTVT.

As to this clone: Other DNA sequences in the sample encode the same CDR3. The chain recombines TRBV10-3 with TRBJ2-7; 7 bases agree with TRBD1. The CDR3 spans 13 residues. The germline V gene has CDR1 ENHRY and CDR2 SYGVKD. The V segment lost 6 bases and the J segment 2 bases; nucleotides outside the gene matches: 4. The CDR3 loop is CAIRRDSTYEQYF. The CDR3 bases are TGTGCCATCAGACGGGACAGTACCTACGAGCAGTACTTC.

The chain employs TRBV12-5 and TRBJ1-3; D gene unclear. Trimming removed 1 base at V and 2 bases at J, with 9 bases between. Germline V gene lookup returns CDR1 LGHNT and CDR2 FRNRAP. CDR3 size: 15 residues. As DNA, the CDR3 is TGTGCTAGTGGTTTGGATCAGTTACCTGGAAACACCATATATTTT. This gives the protein CASGLDQLPGNTIYF.

The V call is TRBV7-9, the J call TRBJ2-1, with 7 positions matching TRBD1. This CDR3 has 16 residues. The V gene's germline CDR1 is SEHNR and CDR2 FQNEAQ (reference sequence). Losses at the gene ends were 5 bases for V and 8 bases for J; bases not matched to a gene: 15. The CDR3 nucleotides are TGTGCCAGCAGCCCCCCCGACAGGGAGAAAGTAGATGAGCAGTTCTTC. The encoded protein is CASSPPDREKVDEQFF.

The chain carries TRBV7-6 and TRBJ2-3, with unresolved D. CDR3 size: 13 residues. V was clipped by 5 bases and J by 4 bases, with 10 bases between them. The germline CDR1 and CDR2 sequences are SGHVS and FNYEAQ. The CDR3 coding sequence is TGTGCCAGCAGCCCCCCTTGGGCAGATACGCAGTATTTT. Translation gives CASSPPWADTQYF. The variable domain in full, with the rest retrieved from reference TRBV7-6 and TRBJ2-3, is GAGVSQSPRYKVTKRGQDVALRCDPISGHVSLYWYRQALGQGPEFLTYFNYEAQQDKSGLPNDRFSAERPEGSISTLTIQRTEQRDSAMYRCASSPPWADTQYFGPGTRLTVL.

The rearrangement joins TRBV9 to TRBJ2-1; TRBD2 might be the D (6 bases). The V end was cut by 0 bases, the J end by 10 bases, with 11 bases between. The germline gives CDR1 SGDLS, CDR2 YYNGEE. CDR3 length equals 13 residues. This CDR3 reads CASSVEELAEQFF. DNA of the CDR3: TGTGCCAGCAGCGTAGAAGAGCTAGCGGAGCAGTTCTTC.

The DNA for the CDR3 is TGTGCCAGCAGTTTAGGTGGGCAGGGAAACACTGAAGCTTTCTTT. This sequence encodes CASSLGGQGNTEAFF. The genes are TRBV27 and TRBJ1-1, with a tentative D call TRBD1 (5 bases). The CDR3 spans 15 residues. Trimming took 2 bases from V and 2 from J, leaving 12 bases between them. Germline V gene lookup returns CDR1 MNHEY and CDR2 SMNVEV (reference sequence).

This rearrangement joins TRBV2 to TRBJ2-1, with D unresolved. Germline assignment: CDR1 SNHLY and CDR2 FYNNEI. This CDR3 spans 16 amino acids. V lost 0 bases and J lost 0, with 9 bases in between. CDR3 loop: CASSEADPGSYNEQFF. CDR3 in DNA: TGTGCCAGCAGTGAAGCAGACCCCGGCTCCTACAATGAGCAGTTCTTC.

This clone was seen a single time. CDR3 DNA sequence: TGTGCCAGCAGCCACTACGGGGACACCGGGGAGCTGTTTTTT. Translating it yields CASSHYGDTGELFF. The chain joins TRBV7-3 to TRBJ2-2; possible D gene TRBD2, 5 bases. Germline CDR1 is SGHTA and CDR2 is FQGTGA. V lost 5 bases to trimming and J lost 3 bases, with 10 bases between them. This CDR3 has 14 residues.

The V gene is TRBV28, the J gene TRBJ2-2; 7 bases align to TRBD1. Germline V CDR1 and CDR2: MDHEN, SYDVKM. CDR3 size: 14 residues. Trimming removed 9 bases from V and 0 bases from J; junction bases left unmatched: 4. In nucleotides, the CDR3 is TGTGCCAGTCGACAGGGATCGAACACCGGGGAGCTGTTTTTT. This codes for CASRQGSNTGELFF. Full variable domain (remainder filled in from reference TRBV28 and TRBJ2-2): DVKVTQSSRYLVKRTGEKVFLECVQDMDHENMFWYRQDPGLGLRLIYFSYDVKMKEKGDIPEGYSVSREKKERFSLILESASTNQTSMYLCASRQGSNTGELFFGEGSRLTVL.

Notes on this clone: This sample includes further DNA sequences coding for the same CDR3. V gene TRBV27 combines with J gene TRBJ2-7, with 7 bases aligning to TRBD1. Germline CDR1 and CDR2: MNHEY and SMNVEV (reference sequence). The V segment lost 5 bases and the J segment 2 bases; nucleotides outside the gene matches: 3. This CDR3 has 13 amino acids. The CDR3 here is CASSGTGAYEQYF. The DNA for the CDR3 is TGTGCCAGCAGTGGAACAGGGGCCTACGAGCAGTACTTC.

The genes are TRBV5-6 and TRBJ2-7; 7 nucleotides match TRBD2. Germline V gene data show CDR1 as SGHDT and CDR2 as YYEEEE. This CDR3 contains 16 residues. The J segment lost 3 bases and the V segment lost 0 bases, leaving 9 bases of the junction unmatched. The CDR3 loop reads CASSLARASGDYEQYF. The CDR3 DNA sequence: TGTGCCAGCAGCTTGGCGAGGGCTAGCGGAGACTACGAGCAGTACTTC.

V gene TRBV2 combines with J gene TRBJ1-4, with 10 bases aligning to TRBD1. The CDR3 length is 16 residues. V shed 5 bases and J 6 bases; nucleotides not matched to a gene: 9. CDR1 and CDR2 from the germline V gene are SNHLY and FYNNEI. This chain's CDR3 is CASSYLGGTGDEKLFF. DNA for the CDR3: TGTGCCAGCAGTTACCTCGGGGGGACAGGGGATGAAAAACTGTTTTTT.

This clone has a single count. The rearrangement links TRBV19 to TRBJ2-1; the D gene is possibly TRBD1 (6 bases). This CDR3 comprises 14 residues. CDR1 is LNHDA, CDR2 SQIVND, per germline (reference sequence). V shed 5 bases and J shed 3 bases, with 11 bases lying between them. The CDR3 nucleotides read TGTGCCAGTAGTTCGGACAGAAACTACAATGAGCAGTTCTTC. It yields the protein CASSSDRNYNEQFF.

This chain uses TRBV27 with TRBJ1-6; TRBD1 agrees at 9 bases. The V segment lost 10 bases and the J segment 4 bases; nucleotides outside the gene matches: 14. The CDR3 loop spans 17 amino acids. CDR1 and CDR2 (germline): MNHEY, SMNVEV (reference sequence). Here the CDR3 DNA reads TGTGCCACCTCACAGGGGGCGCCCGCAGTATATAATTCACCCCTCCACTTT. This translates into CATSQGAPAVYNSPLHF.

CDR3 DNA: TGTGCCAGCAGCCCTAGGGACAGACGTAGACTAGCGGAGTACTACGAGCAGTACTTC. Protein sequence: CASSPRDRRRLAEYYEQYF. The V and J genes are TRBV7-2 and TRBJ2-7; 9 bases align to TRBD2. CDR1 and CDR2 (germline): SGHTA, FQGNSA. With V trimmed by 5 bases and J by 3 bases, 20 bases remained unmatched. The CDR3 length is 19 residues.

The chain is built from TRBV5-6 and TRBJ2-2; the match to TRBD2 covers 9 bases. Per the germline V gene, CDR1 is SGHDT and CDR2 is YYEEEE. The V and J ends lost 4 bases and 7 bases, in that order; junction bases with no gene match: 11. The CDR3 sequence is 16 residues long. As DNA, the CDR3 is TGTGCCAGCAGCGATCGGGAGCGGGGGGAACTCGGGGAGCTGTTTTTT. Translation gives CASSDRERGELGELFF.